One sample yielded the 8 T cell receptor beta chains listed below, sequenced in a study of cytomegalovirus exposure and HLA in healthy donors. With 60 Vbeta and 13 Jbeta primers, the PCR was carried out. Assay: immunoSEQ multiplex PCR; the TCRdb copy retains only in-frame clones and omits some. The data contain 120,000 to 150,000 clones, 60% to 80% of them singletons. Sequences were obtained from PBMCs. The receptors derive from a woman in her thirties in good health and CMV-seronegative.

In its sample, this clone was seen a few times. This chain joins TRBV10-3 and TRBJ2-5; 9 bases line up with TRBD2. V trimming: 3 bases; J trimming: 4 bases; junction bases outside the gene matches: 6. Germline V gene data show CDR1 as ENHRY and CDR2 as SYGVKD. The CDR3 spans 15 residues. CDR3 in amino acids: CAISDASGTPETQYF. In nucleotides, the CDR3 is TGTGCCATCAGTGACGCTAGCGGGACCCCAGAGACCCAGTACTTC.

This chain uses TRBV28 with TRBJ1-3; a weak D match, TRBD1 (6 bases). Deletions cut 4 bases from V and 4 bases from J, with 20 bases between. CDR1 is MDHEN, CDR2 SYDVKM, per germline. The CDR3 is 17 amino acids. The CDR3 sequence is CASSSPLEGEGGNTIYF. The DNA for the CDR3 is TGTGCCAGCAGTTCCCCATTAGAGGGGGAAGGAGGAAACACCATATATTTT.

The chain recombines TRBV5-1 with TRBJ2-1; 13 bases map to TRBD2. Germline-derived CDR1 and CDR2 are SGHRS and YFSETQ. The junction had 4 bases not matched to a gene; V was cut back by 7 bases and J by 3 bases. CDR3 size: 15 residues. CDR3 region: CASGLAGEVYNEQFF. The CDR3 nucleotides read TGCGCCAGCGGACTAGCGGGAGAGGTCTACAATGAGCAGTTCTTC.

The rearrangement joins TRBV19 to TRBJ1-2; D perhaps matches TRBD1 (6 bases). The V end was cut by 9 bases, the J end by 3 bases, with 17 bases between. The CDR3 loop spans 14 amino acids. Germline CDR1 and CDR2: LNHDA and SQIVND (reference sequence). CDR3 bases: TGTGCCAGCGTTTCCTCAGACAGGTACTATGGCTACACCTTC. Amino acid sequence: CASVSSDRYYGYTF. Full variable domain (missing parts from reference TRBV19 and TRBJ1-2): DGGITQSPKYLFRKEGQNVTLSCEQNLNHDAMYWYRQDPGQGLRLIYYSQIVNDFQKGDIAEGYSVSREKKESFPLTVTSAQKNPTAFYLCASVSSDRYYGYTFGSGTRLTVV.

The chain links TRBV29-1 to TRBJ2-1; the D call may be TRBD1 or TRBD2 (9 bases each). This CDR3 is 17 amino acids long. V lost 5 bases and J lost 5, with 25 bases in between. Germline V CDR1 and CDR2: SQVTM, ANQGSEA. CDR3 nucleotides: TGCAGCGTTCCTCGGGACAGGGATTCTAGCGGGAACAATGAGCAGTTCTTC. Translation gives CSVPRDRDSSGNNEQFF.

The chain joins TRBV5-1 to TRBJ2-5; tentatively, D is TRBD2 (6 bases). The CDR3 spans 13 residues. V gave up 4 bases and J gave up 4 bases, with 11 bases separating them. Germline values: CDR1 SGHRS, CDR2 YFSETQ. CDR3 sequence: CASSGLASETQYF. In DNA form, the CDR3 reads TGCGCCAGCAGCGGTCTAGCGTCAGAGACCCAGTACTTC.

V and J are TRBV25-1 and TRBJ2-7; tentatively, D is TRBD2 (5 bases). With 10 bases removed from V and 2 bases from J, the gap between germline ends came to 15 bases. There are 13 residues in the CDR3. CDR1 and CDR2 from the germline V gene are MGHDK and SYGVNS. CDR3 coding DNA: TGTGCCACCTCGGCGAGGGTTACCTACGAGCAGTACTTC. Residues: CATSARVTYEQYF.

The chain employs TRBV5-8 and TRBJ2-5; TRBD1 matches 7 bases. Per germline, CDR1 SGHTS and CDR2 YDEGEE. Trimming took 0 bases from V and 4 from J; bases not matched to a gene: 9. This CDR3 has 16 amino acids. CDR3 region: CASSLGGGSARETQYF. The CDR3 coding sequence is TGTGCCAGCAGCTTGGGAGGGGGCTCCGCCCGAGAGACCCAGTACTTC.